The next 28 T cell receptor beta chains were all read from a single sample in a study of human T cells and chemical hapten exposure. MiXCR was run by TCRdb on the RACE reads, yielding one entry per CDR3 protein. The profile covers roughly 89,000 distinct CDR3 sequences, with 11% appearing a single time and 1% to 1.2% taken by the ten largest. As to time point: patch test 3, about 24 weeks after DPC sensitization. Treatment defined: therapeutic diphenylcyclopropenone sensitization with weekly scalp DPC. The specimen was whole blood, collected in connection with sensitization to the hapten diphenylcyclopropenone (DPC). The receptors derive from a woman aged 25 to 39 with alopecia areata. Some clones in this sample may be carry-over from other donors' samples.

This clonotype was recorded at least ten times. The chain recombines TRBV5-1 with TRBJ1-5; unclear D gene. V was trimmed by 0 bases and J by 1 base, leaving 8 bases between them. The germline V gene has CDR1 SGHRS and CDR2 YFSETQ. CDR3 length equals 15 residues. CDR3 protein: CASSLEWPSNQPQHF. In DNA, the CDR3 is TGCGCCAGCAGCTTGGAGTGGCCAAGCAATCAGCCCCAGCATTTT.

This clonotype was counted ten times or more. V gene TRBV6-5 combines with J gene TRBJ1-6; a possible D gene is TRBD1 (6 bases). The CDR3 is 15 amino acids. The germline V and J ends were trimmed by 6 bases and 3 bases, with 12 bases remaining between them. CDR1 MNHEY and CDR2 SVGAGI come from the germline V gene. The CDR3: CASRDTGHYNSPLHF. CDR3 nucleotides: TGTGCCAGCAGGGACACAGGGCACTATAATTCACCCCTCCACTTT.

This clonotype has at least ten counts. The chain joins TRBV20-1 to TRBJ1-2; D possibly corresponds to TRBD1 (5 bases). CDR1 is DFQATT, CDR2 SNEGSKA, per germline (reference sequence). The CDR3 length is 15 residues. The V end was cut by 4 bases, the J end by 3 bases, with 18 bases between. Written as DNA, the CDR3 is TGCAGTGCTACGCCATACAGGTTCCGGGACTATGGCTACACCTTC. Its protein product is CSATPYRFRDYGYTF.

This clonotype occurred many times. The chain carries TRBV20-1 and TRBJ1-5; D remains unclear. Germline CDR1 reads DFQATT; CDR2 reads SNEGSKA (reference sequence). This CDR3 contains 15 residues. V gave up 3 bases and J gave up 0 bases, with 12 bases separating them. In DNA, the CDR3 is TGCAGTGCTAGTGAGAGGATCCTTAGCAATCAGCCCCAGCATTTT. Translating gives CSASERILSNQPQHF.

The chain uses TRBV3-1 and TRBJ2-1; 8 bases align to TRBD2. The CDR3 spans 17 residues. The V gene end was trimmed by 3 bases and the J gene end by 8 bases; junction bases not matched to a gene: 15. The V gene's germline CDR1 is LGHDT and CDR2 YNNKEL (reference sequence). DNA for the CDR3: TGTGCCAGCAGCCACCGGTCCGGGACTAGGGCTTGGGATGAGCAGTTCTTC. This codes for CASSHRSGTRAWDEQFF.

This clonotype was seen many times. The J gene is TRBJ2-1, the V gene TRBV7-3, with D perhaps matching TRBD2 (5 bases). Germline assignment: CDR1 SGHTA and CDR2 FQGTGA. V lost 5 bases to trimming and J lost 7 bases, with 15 bases between them. The CDR3 is 14 amino acids. In DNA form, the CDR3 reads TGTGCCAGCAGCCCCGGTATGGGGAGTAATGAGCAGTTCTTC. Translation: CASSPGMGSNEQFF.

The rearrangement uses TRBV28 and TRBJ1-2, with D possibly TRBD1 on 5 matching bases. The CDR3 has 13 residues. V was cut by 2 bases and J by 4 bases, with 8 bases left in between. The germline V gene has CDR1 MDHEN and CDR2 SYDVKM. CDR3 DNA: TGTGCCAGCAGTTTACAGGGTTCCTATGGCTACACCTTC. Its protein is CASSLQGSYGYTF.

This clonotype was seen at least ten times. The chain employs TRBV7-2 and TRBJ2-1; 9 bases match TRBD1. V was clipped by 3 bases and J by 2 bases; unmatched bases: 2. CDR3 length: 15 residues. Germline lookup yields CDR1 SGHTA and CDR2 FQGNSA. This CDR3 is CASSFRDRAYNEQFF. DNA of the CDR3: TGTGCCAGCAGCTTCCGGGACAGGGCCTACAATGAGCAGTTCTTC. Filled out from reference TRBV7-2 and TRBJ2-1, the complete variable domain reads GAGVSQSPSNKVTEKGKDVELRCDPISGHTALYWYRQSLGQGLEFLIYFQGNSAPDKSGLPSDRFSAERTGGSVSTLTIQRTQQEDSAVYLCASSFRDRAYNEQFFGPGTRLTVL.

In its sample, this clonotype was seen many times. The chain couples TRBV25-1 to TRBJ2-2; 7 bases fit TRBD2. The germline V gene encodes CDR1 MGHDK and CDR2 SYGVNS. The CDR3 loop spans 19 amino acids. Unmatched junction bases numbered 14, after V lost 2 bases and J lost 2 bases. This CDR3 is CASSETPPSSGVNTGELFF. Written as DNA, the CDR3 is TGTGCCAGCAGTGAAACCCCCCCCTCTAGCGGAGTAAACACCGGGGAGCTGTTTTTT.

Many counts were recorded for this clonotype. V and J are TRBV28 and TRBJ2-4, with 11 nucleotides matching TRBD2. This CDR3 has 18 residues. The V gene end was trimmed by 4 bases and the J gene end by 0 bases; junction bases not matched to a gene: 8. Germline loops: CDR1 MDHEN, CDR2 SYDVKM. CDR3 nucleotides: TGTGCCAGCAGTTCACTAGCGGGAGCCTCCTTAGCCAAAAACATTCAGTACTTC. It encodes CASSSLAGASLAKNIQYF.

This clonotype was detected many times. The genes are TRBV5-1 and TRBJ1-4; D is undetermined. Trimming stripped 0 bases from V and 7 bases from J, with 10 bases between. Germline-derived CDR1 and CDR2 are SGHRS and YFSETQ. The CDR3 has 14 residues. CDR3 in DNA: TGCGCCAGCAGCTTGGGGGCCGGGCCTGAAAAACTGTTTTTT. Its protein product is CASSLGAGPEKLFF.

This chain joins TRBV27 and TRBJ2-7, with D perhaps TRBD1 (6 bases). V gave up 2 bases and J gave up 3 bases, with 11 bases separating them. The CDR3 is 14 amino acids. Per the germline V gene, CDR1 is MNHEY and CDR2 is SMNVEV (reference sequence). The CDR3 DNA follows: TGTGCCAGCAGTTTAAGACAGGTTAACTACGAGCAGTACTTC. Translation: CASSLRQVNYEQYF.

This clonotype came up many times. The CDR3: CASSPPGTGKRTSNQPQHF. The CDR3, as DNA: TGTGCCAGCAGCCCCCCCGGGACAGGGAAAAGGACCAGCAATCAGCCCCAGCATTTT. The gene calls are TRBV7-8 and TRBJ1-5, with TRBD1 matching 9 bases. The V segment lost 5 bases and the J segment 1 base; nucleotides outside the gene matches: 15. The germline CDR1 and CDR2 sequences are SGHVS and FQNEAQ. The CDR3 runs to 19 residues.

At least ten counts were recorded for this clonotype. The J gene is TRBJ1-4, the V gene TRBV6-5; D gene uncertain. This CDR3 has 13 residues. V was shortened by 7 bases and J by 4 bases, with 10 bases between the two germline ends. CDR1 MNHEY and CDR2 SVGAGI come from the germline V gene. CDR3 region: CASKAGINEKLFF. The CDR3 bases are TGTGCCAGCAAGGCGGGTATTAATGAAAAACTGTTTTTT.

This clonotype has more than one count but fewer than ten. This rearrangement joins TRBV29-1 to TRBJ2-7, with 7 bases fitting TRBD1. The ends lost 6 bases at V and 2 bases at J; junction bases unmatched: 7. This CDR3 is 13 amino acids long. Germline CDR1 and CDR2: SQVTM and ANQGSEA. The CDR3 nucleotides are TGCAGCGTCGAGGACAGGTCCGCCTACGAGCAGTACTTC. Translating it yields CSVEDRSAYEQYF.

This clonotype was detected only a few times. The V and J genes are TRBV20-1 and TRBJ2-7; the D is unclear. The CDR3 is made up of 14 amino acids. V lost 0 bases, J lost 1 base, and 10 bases lay in between. CDR1 and CDR2 from the germline V gene are DFQATT and SNEGSKA (reference sequence). CDR3 sequence reads: CSARDAVESYEQYF. CDR3 DNA sequence: TGCAGTGCTAGAGACGCGGTTGAATCCTACGAGCAGTACTTC.

This clonotype was counted ten times or more. The chain employs TRBV10-3 and TRBJ1-2; 7 positions agree with TRBD1. This CDR3 has 15 amino acids. The V and J ends lost 5 bases and 7 bases, in that order; junction bases with no gene match: 13. Germline V gene sequence: CDR1 ENHRY, CDR2 SYGVKD. The CDR3 DNA reads as TGTGCCATCAGTATTACGACAGGGTTGGGGCTTGGCTACACCTTC. Its protein is CAISITTGLGLGYTF.

This clonotype was detected a few times. The chain is built from TRBV2 and TRBJ1-5; D is uncertain. Trimming shortened V by 2 bases and J by 1 base, and 9 bases separated the two germline ends. Germline loops: CDR1 SNHLY, CDR2 FYNNEI. The CDR3 spans 15 residues. CDR3 in DNA: TGTGCCAGCAGTGAAAGGGTGTTAAGCAATCAGCCCCAGCATTTT. Protein sequence: CASSERVLSNQPQHF.

V gene TRBV7-2 combines with J gene TRBJ2-2, with 11 bases identical to TRBD2. V was clipped by 10 bases and J by 7 bases; unmatched bases: 8. Germline loops: CDR1 SGHTA, CDR2 FQGNSA. The CDR3 contains 14 residues. The CDR3 nucleotides are TGTGCCACCTTAACTAGCGGGAGTGACGGGGAGCTGTTTTTT. It encodes CATLTSGSDGELFF.

This clonotype was counted between two and nine times. V is TRBV20-1 and J is TRBJ2-3; 9 bases are a match to TRBD2. Germline-derived CDR1 and CDR2 are DFQATT and SNEGSKA (reference sequence). Trimming took 5 bases from V and 5 from J; bases not matched to a gene: 5. The CDR3 is 13 amino acids. The CDR3: CSAWASGKDTQYF. CDR3 sequence (DNA): TGCAGTGCTTGGGCTAGCGGGAAAGATACGCAGTATTTT.

In this sample, this clonotype turned up many times. The V gene is TRBV2, the J gene TRBJ1-2; D is uncertain. This CDR3 region has 10 residues. CDR1 SNHLY and CDR2 FYNNEI come from the germline V gene. Between the trimmed V and J ends, which lost 3 bases and 4 bases, there was a span of 0 bases. CDR3 DNA: TGTGCCAGCAGTGACTATGGCTACACCTTC. Translated: CASSDYGYTF.

The table lists this clonotype with a few counts. The gene calls are TRBV9 and TRBJ2-3; D uncertain. Germline CDR1 and CDR2: SGDLS and YYNGEE. Trimming left V 0 bases short and J 6 bases short, with 8 bases between. This CDR3 contains 13 residues. In DNA, the CDR3 is TGTGCCAGCAGCGTAGTACCGAGGGATACGCAGTATTTT. This encodes CASSVVPRDTQYF.

Concerning this clonotype: A much larger clone differs by one base, so this may be a read error. This chain links TRBV4-2 with TRBJ2-3; D is undetermined. The V end lost 0 bases, the J end lost 0 bases, and 7 bases lay between the germline ends. The CDR3 sequence is 15 residues long. The germline CDR1 and CDR2 sequences are LGHNA and YNFKEQ. DNA for the CDR3: TGTGCCAGCAGCCAAGAAGGGCCCAGCACAGATACGCAGTATTTT. Translation gives CASSQEGPSTDTQYF.

On this clonotype itself: This could be a read error, since a much larger clone is one nucleotide away. This chain joins TRBV20-1 and TRBJ2-3; D is perhaps TRBD2 (6 bases). The CDR3 extends over 14 amino acids. The germline gives CDR1 DFQATT, CDR2 SNEGSKA (reference sequence). The CDR3 DNA sequence: TGCAGTGCCCCTAAGGCGGGGAGCACAGATACGCATTATTTT. The encoded protein is CSAPKAGSTDTHYF.

This clonotype occurred a few times. The chain recombines TRBV5-1 with TRBJ1-1; D is unclear. Trimming removed 0 bases at V and 2 bases at J, with 2 bases between. CDR3 size: 12 residues. Germline CDR1 is SGHRS and CDR2 is YFSETQ. The CDR3 loop is CASSLDNTEAFF. CDR3 in DNA: TGCGCCAGCAGCTTGGACAACACTGAAGCTTTCTTT.

This clonotype appeared a few times. The chain combines TRBV28 with TRBJ2-7, with TRBD1 matching over 12 bases. Germline V gene sequence: CDR1 MDHEN, CDR2 SYDVKM. V lost 6 bases to trimming and J lost 5 bases; unmatched junction nucleotides: 8. The CDR3 runs 15 residues. The CDR3 protein is CASRSPGQGAHEQYF. DNA of the CDR3: TGTGCCAGCAGAAGCCCGGGACAGGGGGCCCACGAGCAGTACTTC.

This clonotype was observed a handful of times. The V and J genes are TRBV5-1 and TRBJ2-1, with 7 bases matching TRBD1. With V trimmed by 4 bases and J by 1 base, 8 bases remained unmatched. The CDR3 loop spans 16 amino acids. In germline, CDR1 is SGHRS, CDR2 YFSETQ. Here the CDR3 DNA reads TGCGCCAGCAGCATACAGGGGAGTGTGTCCTACAATGAGCAGTTCTTC. Translation gives CASSIQGSVSYNEQFF.

This clonotype was seen a handful of times. The chain employs TRBV20-1 and TRBJ2-2; TRBD1 matches at 8 bases. Germline CDR1 is DFQATT and CDR2 is SNEGSKA (reference sequence). The CDR3 length is 17 residues. J was trimmed by 2 bases and V by 3 bases; bases with no gene match: 11. The CDR3 DNA is TGCAGTGCTAGTCCACCGCCAGGACAGGGAAACACCGGGGAGCTGTTTTTT. This codes for CSASPPPGQGNTGELFF.